This entry lists 15 T cell receptor beta chains sequenced from one sample in a study of identical twins. TCRdb reprocessed the 5' RACE reads with MiXCR, giving one entry per CDR3 protein. The sample contains 150,000 or so distinct CDR3 sequences, 3% to 4.5% of which appear only once. The sequencing input was memory T cells sorted from blood. The origin of the receptors is a man aged 18 to 29 in good health.

The table lists this clonotype with many counts. This chain links TRBV29-1 with TRBJ2-7; either TRBD1 or TRBD2 may supply D (5 bases each). Germline V gene sequence: CDR1 SQVTM, CDR2 ANQGSEA. Trimming stripped 4 bases from V and 2 bases from J, with 9 bases between. The CDR3 contains 12 residues. CDR3: CSVGRDPYEQYF. The CDR3 DNA reads as TGCAGCGTTGGCAGGGACCCCTACGAGCAGTACTTC.

This clonotype showed up many times. The genes are TRBV30 and TRBJ2-1, with TRBD2 matching over 7 bases. The germline CDR1 and CDR2 sequences are GTSNPN and SVGIG (reference sequence). This CDR3 comprises 14 residues. V trimming: 4 bases; J trimming: 8 bases; junction bases outside the gene matches: 11. The CDR3 sequence is CAWKPELASYEQFF. The CDR3 region has the DNA TGTGCCTGGAAGCCGGAACTAGCGTCCTATGAGCAGTTCTTC.

This clonotype was detected many times. The rearrangement uses TRBV28 and TRBJ1-1, with TRBD1 as a possible D gene (5 bases). Trimming stripped 8 bases from V and 1 base from J, with 8 bases between. Germline CDR1 MDHEN, CDR2 SYDVKM. The CDR3 contains 12 residues. The CDR3 reads CASGGWNTEAFF. The DNA of the CDR3 is TGTGCCAGCGGGGGGTGGAACACTGAAGCTTTCTTT.

This clonotype occurred a few times. This chain joins TRBV3-1 and TRBJ2-1; a weak D match, TRBD1 (6 bases). Germline assignment: CDR1 LGHDT and CDR2 YNNKEL (reference sequence). Trimming took off 0 bases at V and 9 bases at J, with 24 bases between the two ends. CDR3 size: 18 residues. In DNA, the CDR3 is TGTGCCAGCAGCCAAGATAGGGGGATCACAGGGACCACCGGTGAGCAGTTCTTC. As protein: CASSQDRGITGTTGEQFF.

This clonotype was seen repeatedly, ten times or more. This chain uses TRBV27 with TRBJ2-2; D is perhaps TRBD2 (5 bases). Germline values: CDR1 MNHEY, CDR2 SMNVEV (reference sequence). The CDR3 has 15 amino acids. V dropped 5 bases and J dropped 4 bases, with 14 bases sitting between them. The CDR3 bases are TGTGCCAGCAGTCCCGGGATGGTATCCACCGGGGAGCTGTTTTTT. Translated: CASSPGMVSTGELFF.

This clonotype was recorded at least ten times. The chain is built from TRBV5-4 and TRBJ2-7; D is undetermined. Trimming pared 2 bases from V and 6 bases from J, leaving 18 bases between. CDR1 and CDR2 from the germline V gene are SGHNT and YYREEE (reference sequence). The CDR3 extends over 15 amino acids. This CDR3 reads CASSFAEARQGEQYV. CDR3 in DNA: TGTGCCAGCAGCTTTGCCGAGGCTAGACAAGGCGAGCAGTACGTC.

This clonotype came up many times. The chain has TRBV29-1 and TRBJ2-2; D might be TRBD2 (5 bases). Germline values: CDR1 SQVTM, CDR2 ANQGSEA. V was clipped by 8 bases and J by 2 bases, with 18 bases between them. This CDR3 contains 15 residues. The CDR3 region has the DNA TGCAGCTGTCGACGGTCTGGGAGCAACACCGGGGAGCTGTTTTTT. Translating gives CSCRRSGSNTGELFF.

This clonotype was seen at least ten times. The V and J genes are TRBV18 and TRBJ1-2; D may be TRBD1 (5 bases). The CDR3 totals 13 residues. CDR1 is KGHSH, CDR2 LQKENI, per germline. V lost 3 bases and J 5 bases, leaving 10 bases between the germline ends. The CDR3 is CASSPEGLYGYTF. The CDR3 bases are TGTGCCAGCTCACCCGAGGGGTTATATGGCTACACCTTC.

This clonotype was found many times. The chain recombines TRBV6-5 with TRBJ1-5; D might be TRBD1 (6 bases). Trimming shortened V by 7 bases and J by 3 bases, and 10 bases separated the two germline ends. CDR1 is MNHEY, CDR2 SVGAGI, per germline. CDR3 length equals 13 residues. The CDR3 protein is CASIRGYNQPQHF. In nucleotides, the CDR3 is TGTGCCAGCATTAGGGGGTACAATCAGCCCCAGCATTTT.

This clonotype was observed at least ten times. The J gene is TRBJ1-2, the V gene TRBV5-1, with D unclear. This CDR3 has 15 residues. V was shortened by 1 base and J by 7 bases, with 17 bases between the two germline ends. Germline-derived CDR1 and CDR2 are SGHRS and YFSETQ. The CDR3 DNA reads TGCGCCAGCAGCTTGAATGTAGGAGGGAGACTTGGCTACACCTTC. This translates into CASSLNVGGRLGYTF.

In its sample, this clonotype was seen a few times. The genes are TRBV7-2 and TRBJ2-1; 10 positions agree with TRBD2. Germline loops: CDR1 SGHTA, CDR2 FQGNSA. J gave up 7 bases and V 0 bases, and 6 bases lay outside the gene matches. This CDR3 is 16 amino acids long. The CDR3 region is CASSLASGRLRNEQFF. CDR3 nucleotide sequence: TGTGCCAGCAGCTTAGCTAGCGGGAGGTTAAGGAATGAGCAGTTCTTC.

Many counts were recorded for this clonotype. V is TRBV7-2 and J is TRBJ2-7; TRBD1 matches 7 bases. The junction had 6 bases not matched to a gene; V was cut back by 5 bases and J by 5 bases. Germline V CDR1 and CDR2: SGHTA, FQGNSA. There are 13 residues in the CDR3. CDR3 DNA sequence: TGTGCCAGCAGCATGACAGGGAGCCACGAGCAGTACTTC. This gives the protein CASSMTGSHEQYF.

This clonotype was recorded at least ten times. The chain combines TRBV18 with TRBJ2-3, with D maybe TRBD2 (6 bases). Trimming took 0 bases from V and 6 from J, leaving 10 bases between them. The CDR3 is made up of 14 amino acids. Germline V CDR1 and CDR2: KGHSH, LQKENI. In nucleotides, the CDR3 is TGTGCCAGCTCACCACCTACTAGCAGGGATACGCAGTATTTT. Its protein is CASSPPTSRDTQYF.

This clonotype was recorded at least ten times. The chain recombines TRBV6-5 with TRBJ2-6; D unclear. The CDR3 has 16 amino acids. Germline loops: CDR1 MNHEY, CDR2 SVGAGI. Trimming pared 4 bases from V and 2 bases from J, leaving 12 bases between. CDR3 nucleotide sequence: TGTGCCAGCAGTTTAGACAATGGGGCTGGGGCCAACGTCCTGACTTTC. Its translation is CASSLDNGAGANVLTF.

The chain links TRBV30 to TRBJ1-1; D unresolved. Germline values: CDR1 GTSNPN, CDR2 SVGIG (reference sequence). Trimming took 2 bases from V and 3 from J, leaving 10 bases between them. This CDR3 contains 13 residues. In nucleotides, the CDR3 is TGTGCCTGGAGTCTACCGGTGTACACTGAAGCTTTCTTT. Its translation: CAWSLPVYTEAFF.